The TCR beta chain under discussion was sequenced for a study of vaccination and CD4 T cells after COVID-19. Study results and caveats: Detection of a median about 90% of reactive clones in convalescent patients was confined to the period after vaccination.

Treatment: roughly 10-day PBMC culture with coronavirus spike peptide pools or control peptides (ViraFEST assay). The CDR3 has 15 amino acids. Trimming left V 5 bases short and J 6 bases short, with 20 bases between. In germline, CDR1 is SGHVS, CDR2 FNYEAQ. Scientists ran DNA taken from cultured CD4+ T cells through the Oncomine TCR Beta short-read assay for sequencing. Using its own MiXCR run on the PCR reads, TCRdb lists one record per CDR3 protein. The table records some 13,000 distinct CDR3 sequences, 55% to 65% of them present only once. A word on this clonotype: Its antigen is currently unknown.

The receptor was isolated from a human donor who had recovered from COVID-19. The sample consisted of CD4+ T cells from blood, cultured in vitro, taken before SARS-CoV-2 vaccination. This chain uses TRBV7-6 with TRBJ2-7; D tentatively fits TRBD1 or TRBD2 (5 bases each). CDR3 loop: CASSALTRDGAEQYF. Written as DNA, the CDR3 is TGTGCCAGCAGCGCCTTGACCCGGGACGGAGCCGAGCAGTACTTC. Supplemented by reference TRBV7-6 and TRBJ2-7, the full variable domain reads GAGVSQSPRYKVTKRGQDVALRCDPISGHVSLYWYRQALGQGPEFLTYFNYEAQQDKSGLPNDRFSAERPEGSISTLTIQRTEQRDSAMYRCASSALTRDGAEQYFGPGTRLTVT.